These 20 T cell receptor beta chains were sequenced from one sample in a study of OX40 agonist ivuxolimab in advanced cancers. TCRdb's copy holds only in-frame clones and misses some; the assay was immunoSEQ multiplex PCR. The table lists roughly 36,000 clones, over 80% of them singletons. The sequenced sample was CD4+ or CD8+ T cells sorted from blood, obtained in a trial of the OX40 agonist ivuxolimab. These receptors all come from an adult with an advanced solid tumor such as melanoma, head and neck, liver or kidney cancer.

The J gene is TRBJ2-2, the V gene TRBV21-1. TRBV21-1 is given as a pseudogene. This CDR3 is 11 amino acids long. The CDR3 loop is CASSLLGKLFF. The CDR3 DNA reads TGTGCCAGCAGCCTCTTGGGAAAGCTGTTTTTT.

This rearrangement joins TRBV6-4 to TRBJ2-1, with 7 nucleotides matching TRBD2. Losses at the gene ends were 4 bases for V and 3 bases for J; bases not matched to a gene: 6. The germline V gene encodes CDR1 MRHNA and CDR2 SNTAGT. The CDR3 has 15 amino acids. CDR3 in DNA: TGTGCCAGCAGTGCAGATGCGGGAGTCTACAATGAGCAGTTCTTC. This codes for CASSADAGVYNEQFF.

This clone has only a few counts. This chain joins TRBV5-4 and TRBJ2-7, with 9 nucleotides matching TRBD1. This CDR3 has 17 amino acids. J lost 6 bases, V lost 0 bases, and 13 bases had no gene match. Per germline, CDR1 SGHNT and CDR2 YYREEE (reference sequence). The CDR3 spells CASSLASGTGKVREQYF. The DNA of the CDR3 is TGTGCCAGCAGCTTGGCATCCGGGACAGGGAAAGTCCGCGAGCAGTACTTC.

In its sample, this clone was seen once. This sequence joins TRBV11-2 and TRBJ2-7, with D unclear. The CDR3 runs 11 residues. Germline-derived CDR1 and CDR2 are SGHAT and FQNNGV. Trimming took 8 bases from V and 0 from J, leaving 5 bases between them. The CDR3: CASGVSYEQYF. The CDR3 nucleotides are TGTGCCAGCGGCGTCTCCTACGAGCAGTACTTC.

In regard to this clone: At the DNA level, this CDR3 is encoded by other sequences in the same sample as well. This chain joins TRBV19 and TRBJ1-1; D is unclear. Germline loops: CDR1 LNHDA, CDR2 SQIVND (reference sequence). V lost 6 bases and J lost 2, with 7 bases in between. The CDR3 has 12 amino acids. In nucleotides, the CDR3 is TGTGCCAGTAGCTTCGTCAACACTGAAGCTTTCTTT. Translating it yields CASSFVNTEAFF.

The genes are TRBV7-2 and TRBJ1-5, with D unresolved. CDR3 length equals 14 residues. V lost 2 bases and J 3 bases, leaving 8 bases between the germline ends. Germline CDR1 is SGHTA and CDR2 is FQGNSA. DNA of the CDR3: TGTGCCAGCAGCTTAACCGGGAACAATCAGCCCCAGCATTTT. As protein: CASSLTGNNQPQHF.

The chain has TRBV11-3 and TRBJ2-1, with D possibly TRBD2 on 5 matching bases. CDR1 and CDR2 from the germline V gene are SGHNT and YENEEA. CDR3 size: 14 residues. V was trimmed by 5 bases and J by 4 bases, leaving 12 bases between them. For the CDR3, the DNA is TGTGCCAGCAGCCTCGCCGGGAAGTACAATGAGCAGTTCTTC. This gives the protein CASSLAGKYNEQFF.

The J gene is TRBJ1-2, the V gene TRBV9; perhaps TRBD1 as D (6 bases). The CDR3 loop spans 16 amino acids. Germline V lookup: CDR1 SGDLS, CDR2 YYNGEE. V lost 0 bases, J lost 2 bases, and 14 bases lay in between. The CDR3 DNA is TGTGCCAGCAGCGTAGCACCGACTGGACAGAACTATGGCTACACCTTC. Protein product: CASSVAPTGQNYGYTF.

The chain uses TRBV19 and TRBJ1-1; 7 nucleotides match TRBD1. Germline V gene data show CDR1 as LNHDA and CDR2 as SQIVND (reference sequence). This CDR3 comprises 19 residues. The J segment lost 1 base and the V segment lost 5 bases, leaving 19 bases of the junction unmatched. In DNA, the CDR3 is TGTGCCAGTAGTCCCGATCGGATTCGACAGGGCCGGGGGAACACTGAAGCTTTCTTT. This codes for CASSPDRIRQGRGNTEAFF.

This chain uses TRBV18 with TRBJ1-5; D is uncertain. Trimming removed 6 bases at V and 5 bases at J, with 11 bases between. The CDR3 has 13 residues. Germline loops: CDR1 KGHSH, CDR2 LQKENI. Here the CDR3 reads CASSEHRDQPQHF. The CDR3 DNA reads TGTGCCAGCTCGGAACATAGGGATCAGCCCCAGCATTTT. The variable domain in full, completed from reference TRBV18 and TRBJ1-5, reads NAGVMQNPRHLVRRRGQEARLRCSPMKGHSHVYWYRQLPEEGLKFMVYLQKENIIDESGMPKERFSAEFPKEGPSILRIQQVVRGDSAAYFCASSEHRDQPQHFGDGTRLSIL.

CDR3 loop: CASSNWGGQQIYSNQPQHF. The CDR3 DNA follows: TGTGCCAGTAGCAATTGGGGCGGACAACAAATTTATAGCAATCAGCCCCAGCATTTT. The chain carries TRBV19 and TRBJ1-5, with a weak D call TRBD1 (5 bases). The CDR3 length is 19 residues. V dropped 6 bases and J dropped 0 bases, with 24 bases sitting between them. Germline CDR1 LNHDA, CDR2 SQIVND (reference sequence).

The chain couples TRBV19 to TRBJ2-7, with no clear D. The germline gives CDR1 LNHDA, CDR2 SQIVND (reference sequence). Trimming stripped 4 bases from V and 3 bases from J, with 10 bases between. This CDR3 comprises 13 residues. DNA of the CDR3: TGTGCCAGTAGTAAGGATATCTTCTACGAGCAGTACTTC. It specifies CASSKDIFYEQYF. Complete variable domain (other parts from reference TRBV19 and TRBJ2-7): DGGITQSPKYLFRKEGQNVTLSCEQNLNHDAMYWYRQDPGQGLRLIYYSQIVNDFQKGDIAEGYSVSREKKESFPLTVTSAQKNPTAFYLCASSKDIFYEQYFGPGTRLTVT.

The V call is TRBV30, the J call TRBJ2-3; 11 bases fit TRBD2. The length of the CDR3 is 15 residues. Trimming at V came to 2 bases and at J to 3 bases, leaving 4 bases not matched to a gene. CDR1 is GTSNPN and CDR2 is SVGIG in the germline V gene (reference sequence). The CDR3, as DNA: TGTGCCTGGAGTATAACTAGCGGGAGAACAGATACGCAGTATTTT. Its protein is CAWSITSGRTDTQYF.

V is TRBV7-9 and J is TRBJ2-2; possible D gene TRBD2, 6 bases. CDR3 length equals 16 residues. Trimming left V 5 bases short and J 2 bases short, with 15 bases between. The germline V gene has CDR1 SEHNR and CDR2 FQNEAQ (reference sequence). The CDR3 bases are TGTGCCAGCAGCGGCGGAGGGGCGCCCAACACCGGGGAGCTGTTTTTT. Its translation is CASSGGGAPNTGELFF.

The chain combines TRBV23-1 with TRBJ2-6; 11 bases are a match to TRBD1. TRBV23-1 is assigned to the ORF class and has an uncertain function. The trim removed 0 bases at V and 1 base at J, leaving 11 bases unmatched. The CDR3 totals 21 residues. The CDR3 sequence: CASSQSILWTGGISGANVLTF. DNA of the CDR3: TGCGCCAGCAGTCAATCGATTTTGTGGACAGGGGGCATATCTGGGGCCAACGTCCTGACTTTC.

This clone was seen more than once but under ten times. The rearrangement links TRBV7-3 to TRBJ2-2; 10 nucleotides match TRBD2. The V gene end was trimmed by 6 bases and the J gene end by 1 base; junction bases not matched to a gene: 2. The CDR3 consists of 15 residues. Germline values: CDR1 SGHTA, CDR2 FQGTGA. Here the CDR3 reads CASRRTSGNTGELFF. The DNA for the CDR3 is TGTGCCAGCAGACGGACTAGCGGGAACACCGGGGAGCTGTTTTTT.

The CDR3 loop reads CATSRDGQGAKNIQYF. CDR3 bases: TGTGCCACCAGCAGAGATGGCCAGGGGGCCAAAAACATTCAGTACTTC. The J gene is TRBJ2-4, the V gene TRBV15; a weak D match, TRBD1 (6 bases). V was cut by 0 bases and J by 1 base, with 10 bases left in between. CDR1 and CDR2 from the germline V gene are LNHNV and YYDKDF (reference sequence). This CDR3 spans 16 amino acids.

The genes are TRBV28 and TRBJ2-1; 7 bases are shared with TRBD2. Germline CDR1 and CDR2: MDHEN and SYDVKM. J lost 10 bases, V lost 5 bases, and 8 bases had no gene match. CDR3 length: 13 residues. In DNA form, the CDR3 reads TGTGCCAGCAGTCCCTGGAGGGAGGGAGAGCAGTTCTTC. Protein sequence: CASSPWREGEQFF.

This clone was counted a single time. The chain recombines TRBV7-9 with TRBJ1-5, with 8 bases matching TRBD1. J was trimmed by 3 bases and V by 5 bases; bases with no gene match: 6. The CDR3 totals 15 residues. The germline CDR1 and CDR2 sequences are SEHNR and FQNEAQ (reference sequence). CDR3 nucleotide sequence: TGTGCCAGCAGCCCAGGGGGCGCGAACAATCAGCCCCAGCATTTT. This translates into CASSPGGANNQPQHF. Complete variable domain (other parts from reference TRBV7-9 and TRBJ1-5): DTGVSQNPRHKITKRGQNVTFRCDPISEHNRLYWYRQTLGQGPEFLTYFQNEAQLEKSRLLSDRFSAERPKGSFSTLEIQRTEQGDSAMYLCASSPGGANNQPQHFGDGTRLSIL.

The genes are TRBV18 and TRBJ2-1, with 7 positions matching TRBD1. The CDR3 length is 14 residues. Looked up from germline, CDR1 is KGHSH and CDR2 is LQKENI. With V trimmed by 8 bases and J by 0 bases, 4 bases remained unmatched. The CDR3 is CASTGTDSYNEQFF. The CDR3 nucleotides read TGTGCCAGCACCGGGACAGACTCCTACAATGAGCAGTTCTTC.